This T cell receptor (beta chain) derives from a study of shared clonotypes between healthy human individuals (dated by TCRdb to 2020 to 2021). Concerning the study at large: The cohort comprised a couple of women and a few men aged 18 to 49 years. For each donor, three plates each were used for CD4 naive and CD4 memory, two plates were used for CD8 naive, and one plate was used for CD8 memory. The study deeply sequenced blood TCR repertoires of roughly five healthy adults to estimate repertoire size and the extent of clonotype sharing between individuals. Each donor's leukapheresis produced roughly between about 0.9 and 9.5 billion PBMCs. To increase sequencing depth and limit assay-specific biases, different laboratories used diverse techniques to prepare libraries and sequence TCR repertoires. Overall study outcomes, separate from this receptor: Incomplete sequencing was indicated by rarefaction of sorted-subset datasets, despite the large sequencing depth. Based on pairwise subsampling, the degree of clonotype sharing among donors was expected to be affected by sequencing depth. The genetic and exposure-history diversity represented was limited by the small number of donors. Naive subsets generally had larger estimated clonotype richness than memory subsets. Higher generation probabilities were observed for clonotypes shared by all four sorted-subset donors than for non-shared clonotypes. Across a handful of donors, roughly 5.1% of naive CD4, roughly 3.4% of naive CD8, approximately 2.5% of memory CD4, and approximately 0.4% of memory CD8 clonotypes were shared. Sampling was restricted to blood, and TCR repertoires in tissue are likely to differ from TCR repertoires in blood.

V is shortened by 2 bases, J by 5 bases, and the region joining them spans 5 bases. From a lookup of the germline V gene, CDR1 and CDR2 are MNHNS and SASEGT. The CDR3 goes from the cysteine to the phenylalanine over 12 residues. Only the CDR3 DNA stays, 36 bases, in frame from base 1. Using the deep immunoSEQ assay, multiplex PCR amplified TCR CDR3 regions from genomic DNA. Extracted genomic DNA from each cell subset was spread evenly across all wells of several immunoSEQ 96-well plates, with each plate serving as a replicate. For sorted subsets, each replicate PCR was loaded with 200 ng genomic DNA, equivalent to 25,000 to 30,000 T cell genomes. Purified libraries were quantified with a Qubit 3.0 fluorometer, sized on a Bioanalyzer 2100, and re-quantified with the KAPA Library Quantification kit. Each immunoSEQ 96-well plate was sequenced on its own single-read 150-cycle Illumina NextSeq 550 flow cell. For the original study's pipeline: Because only junctional sequences without quality scores were contained in the immunoSEQ output, filtering matching that applied to full-length reads could not be performed. Sequences were annotated with PyIR, a Python wrapper for IgBLAST v1.9, and V/J genes and CDR3 were assigned using IMGT germline references. Any read was removed if the V/J assignment was weak (E-value above 1e-6), the CDR3 was missing, or the read contained stop codons, out-of-frame junctions, or ambiguous translated residues. V3J clonotypes were defined as sequences sharing an identical inferred V gene, J gene, and CDR3 amino acid sequence. The percentage overlap between two repertoires was calculated by dividing the number of shared unique clonotypes by the size of the smaller repertoire. Richness of each repertoire was evaluated using RTK rarefaction, the Chao1 estimator, and Recon v2.1 estimates of unobserved clonotypes. OLGA was used to compute generation probabilities for all TCRbeta clonotypes that the gDNA method yielded from a few donors. TCRdb obtained this table from immuneACCESS and retained in-frame rearrangements with V and J assigned. These tables miss some clones; where compared with another copy, unresolved V genes account for less than half of the shortfall, and the remainder is unexplained. The DNA gave D and trimming, while V, J and clone size come from that table. A total of 850,000 to 1,100,000 clones appear in this sample, roughly 77% of them only once. The ten biggest clones cover 0.7% to 0.95% of the sample.

Donors were healthy HIV-negative adults with no recently reported acute infections or vaccinations. Every donor was a Caucasian adult residing in Nashville, Tennessee, USA. CD4+ T cells were enriched by magnetic negative selection; naive cells were then positively selected on CD45RA, and the negative fraction formed the memory subset. Blood was collected by leukapheresis, and PBMCs were isolated by Ficoll-Histopaque density gradient centrifugation and then cryopreserved in liquid nitrogen vapor phase. Purity and quantity of every magnetically sorted T cell population were checked by analytical flow cytometry. Each sorted fraction had its genomic DNA isolated and then quantified by UV absorbance on a Nanodrop 2000c. Turning to this clone: Its target antigen remains unknown. Base qualities are not provided; no much larger clone lies one nucleotide away.

The sequence was obtained from a young man in good health. Some clones in this sample may be carry-over from other donors' samples. Sequencing was done on a sample of memory CD4+ T cells from PBMCs. According to the study, the label for this sample's cell subset or site signals: CD45RA-negative fraction. The sequence links TRBV6-1 to TRBJ2-3, with no confidently assigned D gene. The CDR3 protein sequence reads: CASSESVDTQYF. At the DNA level, the sequence is TGTGCCAGCAGTGAAAGTGTAGATACGCAGTATTTT.